A single sample is the source of the 29 T cell receptor beta chains below, sequenced in a study of cytomegalovirus exposure and HLA in healthy donors. The study ran its PCR with 60 Vbeta and 13 Jbeta primers. Profiled with immunoSEQ multiplex PCR; TCRdb holds only in-frame clones, not every one. The sample contains some 140,000 clones, 75% to 90% of which appear only once. Sequenced: PBMCs. The source of these receptors is a woman aged 25-40 years in good health and CMV-seropositive.

This chain uses TRBV6-1 with TRBJ2-3; the match to TRBD2 covers 7 bases. CDR1 is MNHNS and CDR2 is SASEGT in the germline V gene. The CDR3 extends over 14 amino acids. The J segment lost 2 bases and the V segment lost 7 bases, leaving 6 bases of the junction unmatched. CDR3 in amino acids: CASTDRGDTDTQYF. The CDR3 DNA sequence: TGTGCCAGCACCGACCGGGGGGACACAGATACGCAGTATTTT.

The chain has TRBV30 and TRBJ1-4, with 7 bases fitting TRBD1. CDR1 and CDR2 from the germline V gene are GTSNPN and SVGIG (reference sequence). V lost 0 bases and J lost 7; bases outside the gene matches: 5. CDR3 length: 14 amino acids. CDR3 sequence reads: CAWSVGDSGEKLFF. For the CDR3, the DNA is TGTGCCTGGAGTGTGGGGGACAGTGGTGAAAAACTGTTTTTT.

V and J are TRBV7-9 and TRBJ1-6, with TRBD1 matching 12 bases. The CDR3 runs to 17 residues. CDR1 is SEHNR, CDR2 FQNEAQ, per germline (reference sequence). Losses at the gene ends were 4 bases for V and 5 bases for J; bases not matched to a gene: 6. For the CDR3, the DNA is TGTGCCAGCAGCTCCGGGACAGGGGGCCGGGATAATTCACCCCTCCACTTT. As protein: CASSSGTGGRDNSPLHF. The full variable domain, in which reference TRBV7-9 and TRBJ1-6 provide the parts outside the CDR3, is DTGVSQNPRHKITKRGQNVTFRCDPISEHNRLYWYRQTLGQGPEFLTYFQNEAQLEKSRLLSDRFSAERPKGSFSTLEIQRTEQGDSAMYLCASSSGTGGRDNSPLHFGNGTRLTVT.

This chain joins TRBV4-1 and TRBJ1-5; D call uncertain. Trimming pared 0 bases from V and 4 bases from J, leaving 10 bases between. The CDR3 is made up of 15 amino acids. The germline gives CDR1 MGHRA, CDR2 YSYEKL. The CDR3 bases are TGCGCCAGCAGCCAAGACCACGGGGAAAATCAGCCCCAGCATTTT. This codes for CASSQDHGENQPQHF.

V and J are TRBV11-2 and TRBJ1-4, with TRBD1 matching over 9 bases. Germline CDR1 reads SGHAT; CDR2 reads FQNNGV. V lost 5 bases, J lost 6 bases, and 7 bases stayed unmatched. This CDR3 comprises 15 residues. CDR3 nucleotide sequence: TGTGCCAGCAGCCCTACAGGGGGCGGATATGAAAAACTGTTTTTT. This codes for CASSPTGGGYEKLFF.

This chain joins TRBV4-1 and TRBJ1-4; 7 bases align to TRBD1. The CDR3 spans 14 residues. Germline loops: CDR1 MGHRA, CDR2 YSYEKL. J gave up 4 bases and V 1 base, and 0 bases lay outside the gene matches. Here the CDR3 reads CASSQGDSNEKLFF. CDR3 DNA: TGCGCCAGCAGCCAAGGGGACAGTAATGAAAAACTGTTTTTT.

The V gene is TRBV28, the J gene TRBJ1-6, with a weak D call TRBD1 (5 bases). The ends were cut back, 6 bases at V and 15 bases at J, with 24 bases in the middle. CDR1 and CDR2 from the germline V gene are MDHEN and SYDVKM. The CDR3 sequence is 15 residues long. In DNA, the CDR3 is TGTGCCAGCAGCCCCGCCGGGACTCCTGGTTCCCTCCTCCACTTT. Translating it yields CASSPAGTPGSLLHF.

The chain combines TRBV19 with TRBJ2-5; TRBD2 matches at 8 bases. CDR3 length equals 16 residues. V was clipped by 2 bases and J by 1 base; unmatched bases: 6. CDR1 is LNHDA and CDR2 is SQIVND in the germline V gene (reference sequence). The CDR3 DNA follows: TGTGCCAGTAGTATAACGGGCGGGGGGCCCCAAGAGACCCAGTACTTC. It specifies CASSITGGGPQETQYF.

The chain carries TRBV5-4 and TRBJ1-1, with no clear D. CDR3 length: 13 amino acids. Germline V gene sequence: CDR1 SGHNT, CDR2 YYREEE (reference sequence). Trimming took off 0 bases at V and 4 bases at J, with 7 bases between the two ends. The CDR3 reads CASSLGAGTEAFF. Written as DNA, the CDR3 is TGTGCCAGCAGCTTGGGGGCGGGCACTGAAGCTTTCTTT.

This chain connects TRBV5-1 to TRBJ2-2; 10 nucleotides align to TRBD2. Losses at the gene ends were 0 bases for V and 7 bases for J; bases not matched to a gene: 3. The CDR3 sequence is 15 residues long. Germline V gives CDR1 SGHRS, CDR2 YFSETQ. DNA for the CDR3: TGCGCCAGCAGCTTGGAGCGGGGGGGCTTCGGGGAGCTGTTTTTT. This translates into CASSLERGGFGELFF.

CDR3 coding DNA: TGTGCCATCAGTGAGTCAACAGGCGAGCAGTACTTC. Translated, it gives CAISESTGEQYF. This chain links TRBV10-3 with TRBJ2-7; perhaps TRBD1 as D (5 bases). The V end was cut by 0 bases, the J end by 6 bases, with 6 bases between. Germline V gene data show CDR1 as ENHRY and CDR2 as SYGVKD. This CDR3 spans 12 amino acids.

This clone was recorded a few times. The chain carries TRBV6-1 and TRBJ1-5, with TRBD1 matching over 7 bases. V shed 7 bases and J 0 bases; nucleotides not matched to a gene: 3. The CDR3 is 14 residues long. In germline, CDR1 is MNHNS, CDR2 SASEGT. This CDR3 reads CASIDRDSNQPQHF. Written as DNA, the CDR3 is TGTGCCAGCATAGACAGGGATAGCAATCAGCCCCAGCATTTT.

V gene TRBV6-6 combines with J gene TRBJ1-1, with TRBD1 matching 8 bases. Germline V gives CDR1 MNHNY, CDR2 SVGAGI (reference sequence). The ends lost 0 bases at V and 4 bases at J; junction bases unmatched: 1. The length of the CDR3 is 14 residues. The CDR3 DNA reads TGTGCCAGCAGTTACTCCACAGGGGGCACTGAAGCTTTCTTT. Translating it yields CASSYSTGGTEAFF.

Concerning this clone: The sample has other DNA sequences that encode this CDR3 too. The chain recombines TRBV10-3 with TRBJ1-5, with D tentatively TRBD1 (5 bases). Germline V gives CDR1 ENHRY, CDR2 SYGVKD. This CDR3 comprises 15 residues. V lost 0 bases, J lost 3 bases, and 9 bases lay in between. CDR3 DNA sequence: TGTGCCATCAGTGAGTCGGGCAGGGACAATCAGCCCCAGCATTTT. This translates into CAISESGRDNQPQHF.

The chain links TRBV21-1 to TRBJ2-7; the table gives TRBD1 as D, unverified against the DNA. TRBV21-1 is assigned pseudogene status. The CDR3 covers 22 residues. CDR3 coding DNA: TGTGCCAGGAGCCAGCAGCAAATGAGTAGGGGTCCTCCGGACAGTTGGGTCTACGAGCAGTACTTC. Translating it yields CARSQQQMSRGPPDSWVYEQYF.

The rearrangement uses TRBV7-9 and TRBJ1-5; 8 nucleotides agree with TRBD1. The junction had 1 base not matched to a gene; V was cut back by 4 bases and J by 2 bases. CDR1 is SEHNR and CDR2 is FQNEAQ in the germline V gene (reference sequence). The CDR3 runs to 14 residues. CDR3 DNA sequence: TGTGCCAGCAGCTCGGGACAGGGCAATCAGCCCCAGCATTTT. It encodes CASSSGQGNQPQHF.

This chain joins TRBV2 and TRBJ1-5, with TRBD1 matching over 9 bases. V was pared by 7 bases and J by 7 bases, with 8 bases of the junction left unmatched. Per the germline V gene, CDR1 is SNHLY and CDR2 is FYNNEI. The CDR3 extends over 14 amino acids. Written as DNA, the CDR3 is TGTGCCAGCACCCTGGGACAGGGTGGGCAGCCCCAGCATTTT. It specifies CASTLGQGGQPQHF. Full variable domain (outside the CDR3, taken from reference TRBV2 and TRBJ1-5): EPEVTQTPSHQVTQMGQEVILRCVPISNHLYFYWYRQILGQKVEFLVSFYNNEISEKSEIFDDQFSVERPDGSNFTLKIRSTKLEDSAMYFCASTLGQGGQPQHFGDGTRLSIL.

The chain couples TRBV28 to TRBJ2-2, with a weak D call TRBD1 (7 bases). There are 16 residues in the CDR3. In germline, CDR1 is MDHEN, CDR2 SYDVKM. Between the trimmed V and J ends, which lost 5 bases and 6 bases, there was a span of 19 bases. The CDR3 protein is CASSTPTGRRAGELFF. Written as DNA, the CDR3 is TGTGCCAGCAGTACCCCGACAGGGAGGAGGGCCGGGGAGCTGTTTTTT.

CDR3 protein: CASSRTQETQYF. The CDR3 DNA reads TGTGCCAGCAGCCGGACACAAGAGACCCAGTACTTC. The rearrangement uses TRBV4-2 and TRBJ2-5; tentative D call: TRBD1 (5 bases). Germline V CDR1 and CDR2: LGHNA, YNFKEQ. Trimming took 4 bases from V and 2 from J, leaving 5 bases between them. This CDR3 spans 12 amino acids.

The gene calls are TRBV27 and TRBJ2-5; TRBD1 might be the D (5 bases). The length of the CDR3 is 13 residues. The germline V gene encodes CDR1 MNHEY and CDR2 SMNVEV (reference sequence). V gave up 6 bases and J gave up 4 bases, with 12 bases separating them. The CDR3 loop is CASRNGAGETQYF. The CDR3 coding sequence is TGTGCCAGCAGAAATGGGGCCGGAGAGACCCAGTACTTC.

The chain combines TRBV7-9 with TRBJ2-3; 9 bases fit TRBD1. With V trimmed by 6 bases and J by 10 bases, 5 bases remained unmatched. Germline CDR1 and CDR2: SEHNR and FQNEAQ (reference sequence). The CDR3 has 12 amino acids. The CDR3, as DNA: TGTGCCAGCAGGGGGACAGGGAGTGCGCAGTATTTT. This gives the protein CASRGTGSAQYF.

The CDR3 sequence is CASSLSGGRLSTEAFF. Here the CDR3 DNA reads TGTGCCAGCAGTTTGTCGGGGGGCAGGTTGAGCACTGAAGCTTTCTTT. The chain links TRBV27 to TRBJ1-1; a possible D gene is TRBD1 (6 bases). The CDR3 sequence is 16 residues long. The ends were cut back, 3 bases at V and 4 bases at J, with 18 bases in the middle. CDR1 is MNHEY, CDR2 SMNVEV, per germline (reference sequence).

The chain employs TRBV7-6 and TRBJ2-5; D gene ambiguous. The CDR3 contains 14 residues. Trimming removed 3 bases at V and 3 bases at J, with 11 bases between. Germline assignment: CDR1 SGHVS and CDR2 FNYEAQ. This CDR3 is CASSFGQNEETQYF. Written as DNA, the CDR3 is TGTGCCAGCAGCTTTGGGCAAAATGAAGAGACCCAGTACTTC.

This clone appeared once. This sample also contains other DNA sequences that code for the same CDR3. The rearrangement uses TRBV28 and TRBJ1-2, with D unclear. V was trimmed by 2 bases and J by 4 bases, leaving 5 bases between them. The CDR3 loop spans 12 amino acids. The germline CDR1 and CDR2 sequences are MDHEN and SYDVKM. CDR3 DNA sequence: TGTGCCAGCAGTTTAGACTCCTATGGCTACACCTTC. Protein product: CASSLDSYGYTF.

This CDR3 is CASSSGFKETQYF. In DNA, the CDR3 is TGTGCCAGCAGTTCGGGATTCAAAGAGACCCAGTACTTC. The chain joins TRBV28 to TRBJ2-5, with D possibly matching TRBD2 (5 bases). Per germline, CDR1 MDHEN and CDR2 SYDVKM. V lost 4 bases and J lost 3, with 9 bases in between. There are 13 residues in the CDR3. Full variable domain (remainder filled in from reference TRBV28 and TRBJ2-5): DVKVTQSSRYLVKRTGEKVFLECVQDMDHENMFWYRQDPGLGLRLIYFSYDVKMKEKGDIPEGYSVSREKKERFSLILESASTNQTSMYLCASSSGFKETQYFGPGTRLLVL.

The rearrangement uses TRBV4-2 and TRBJ2-2; 12 bases agree with TRBD2. CDR3 length: 15 residues. J lost 7 bases, V lost 4 bases, and 4 bases had no gene match. The germline gives CDR1 LGHNA, CDR2 YNFKEQ. CDR3 in DNA: TGTGCCAGCAGCCCTAGCGGGGGGGAAGTCGGGGAGCTGTTTTTT. This gives the protein CASSPSGGEVGELFF.

The chain is built from TRBV28 and TRBJ2-5; 7 bases agree with TRBD2. V dropped 4 bases and J dropped 5; count of bases not matched to a gene: 16. The CDR3 runs 17 residues. The germline CDR1 and CDR2 sequences are MDHEN and SYDVKM. The chain's CDR3 is CASSWDSLREERETQYF. The CDR3 DNA sequence: TGTGCCAGCAGTTGGGATTCTCTTCGGGAGGAGAGGGAGACCCAGTACTTC.

The CDR3 DNA is TGTGCCAGCAGCGTACGAACTAGCAATGAGCAGTTCTTC. Translation gives CASSVRTSNEQFF. The V gene is TRBV9, the J gene TRBJ2-1, with a weak D call TRBD2 (5 bases). V shed 1 base and J shed 6 bases, with 8 bases lying between them. CDR1 and CDR2 from the germline V gene are SGDLS and YYNGEE. This CDR3 spans 13 amino acids.

Details on this clone: Other DNA sequences in the same sample also yield this CDR3. The V and J genes are TRBV5-1 and TRBJ1-1; D unresolved. Germline assignment: CDR1 SGHRS and CDR2 YFSETQ. The V end lost 0 bases, the J end lost 4 bases, and 7 bases lay between the germline ends. The CDR3 contains 13 residues. The CDR3 protein is CASSLGGSTEAFF. CDR3 DNA sequence: TGCGCCAGCAGCTTGGGCGGATCCACTGAAGCTTTCTTT.